The 30 T cell receptor beta chains given below trace back to one sample, sequenced in a study of T cell changes during pregnancy in multiple sclerosis. The assay was immunoSEQ multiplex PCR, and TCRdb's table has in-frame clones only and misses some. In the table there are around 130,000 clones, 93% of which are singletons. The specimen was peripheral blood, collected before pregnancy. The receptors stem from a female donor with multiple sclerosis, enrolled in a pregnancy study.

This chain joins TRBV15 and TRBJ2-5; tentatively, D is TRBD2 (6 bases). Germline V gives CDR1 LNHNV, CDR2 YYDKDF (reference sequence). Trimming removed 2 bases at V and 2 bases at J, with 12 bases between. CDR3 size: 15 residues. The chain's CDR3 is CATSRQPGLQETQYF. The CDR3 nucleotides read TGTGCCACCAGCAGACAACCGGGACTTCAAGAGACCCAGTACTTC.

The V gene is TRBV6-1, the J gene TRBJ2-7; unclear D gene. Trimming stripped 4 bases from V and 2 bases from J, with 12 bases between. The CDR3 runs to 14 residues. CDR1 and CDR2 (germline): MNHNS, SASEGT. The CDR3 DNA reads TGTGCCAGCAGTGGCCTTTACGGAGCCTACGAGCAGTACTTC. It specifies CASSGLYGAYEQYF.

The rearrangement links TRBV18 to TRBJ2-1; TRBD1 is a possible D gene (5 bases). Germline-derived CDR1 and CDR2 are KGHSH and LQKENI. V lost 0 bases to trimming and J lost 0 bases, with 9 bases between them. The CDR3 runs 16 residues. The CDR3 protein is CASSPPQESSYNEQFF. In DNA, the CDR3 is TGTGCCAGCTCACCACCACAGGAGAGCTCCTACAATGAGCAGTTCTTC.

This chain links TRBV9 with TRBJ2-1; TRBD2 matches 10 bases. The CDR3 covers 17 residues. Per germline, CDR1 SGDLS and CDR2 YYNGEE. The trim removed 0 bases at V and 9 bases at J, leaving 12 bases unmatched. CDR3 residues: CASSVARIAGGGGEQFF. The CDR3 region has the DNA TGTGCCAGCAGCGTAGCTCGGATAGCGGGGGGTGGGGGTGAGCAGTTCTTC.

The chain combines TRBV7-8 with TRBJ2-5, with 10 positions matching TRBD2. This CDR3 has 15 amino acids. CDR1 SGHVS and CDR2 FQNEAQ come from the germline V gene. J was trimmed by 5 bases and V by 8 bases; bases with no gene match: 11. As DNA, the CDR3 is TGTGCCAGCGGGGGGAGCGGGGGGGCCGACGAGACCCAGTACTTC. It yields the protein CASGGSGGADETQYF. The whole variable domain, remainder taken from reference TRBV7-8 and TRBJ2-5, is GAGVSQSPRYKVAKRGQDVALRCDPISGHVSLFWYQQALGQGPEFLTYFQNEAQLDKSGLPSDRFFAERPEGSVSTLKIQRTQQEDSAVYLCASGGSGGADETQYFGPGTRLLVL.

The chain couples TRBV19 to TRBJ1-5; 8 positions match TRBD1. Trimming removed 8 bases from V and 4 bases from J; junction bases left unmatched: 4. Germline V lookup: CDR1 LNHDA, CDR2 SQIVND (reference sequence). The CDR3 runs 13 residues. The CDR3 is CASRTGTNQPQHF. CDR3 sequence (DNA): TGTGCCAGTCGGACAGGGACGAATCAGCCCCAGCATTTT.

The chain is built from TRBV7-3 and TRBJ1-6; perhaps TRBD1 as D (5 bases). This CDR3 has 16 amino acids. Germline V lookup: CDR1 SGHTA, CDR2 FQGTGA. Trimming took 2 bases from V and 8 from J, leaving 16 bases between them. CDR3 in amino acids: CASSLGASVAHSPLHF. The CDR3 nucleotides read TGTGCCAGCAGCTTAGGGGCCAGCGTGGCGCATTCACCCCTCCACTTT. Based on the CDR3 plus reference TRBV7-3 and TRBJ1-6, the full variable domain is GAGVSQTPSNKVTEKGKYVELRCDPISGHTALYWYRQSLGQGPEFLIYFQGTGAADDSGLPNDRFFAVRPEGSVSTLKIQRTERGDSAVYLCASSLGASVAHSPLHFGNGTRLTVT.

CDR3 sequence reads: CASRSERALYNEQFF. In nucleotides, the CDR3 is TGCGCCAGCAGGTCGGAGCGGGCCCTTTACAATGAGCAGTTCTTC. V and J are TRBV10-2 and TRBJ2-1; tentatively, D is TRBD2 (6 bases). Germline V gene data show CDR1 as WSHSY and CDR2 as SAAADI. The CDR3 has 15 residues. The V and J ends lost 6 bases and 4 bases respectively, with 16 bases between them.

This rearrangement joins TRBV5-8 to TRBJ1-5, with TRBD1 matching over 7 bases. The CDR3 runs to 17 residues. V lost 1 base to trimming and J lost 0 bases; unmatched junction nucleotides: 7. CDR1 and CDR2 (germline): SGHTS, YDEGEE. Here the CDR3 reads CASSLRQGTASNQPQHF. The DNA of the CDR3 is TGTGCCAGCAGCTTGCGACAAGGGACAGCTAGCAATCAGCCCCAGCATTTT.

The rearrangement links TRBV2 to TRBJ2-2; 9 bases fit TRBD2. The CDR3 consists of 17 residues. V dropped 7 bases and J dropped 4; count of bases not matched to a gene: 13. Germline loops: CDR1 SNHLY, CDR2 FYNNEI. The chain's CDR3 is CASIPRASGAGTGELFF. DNA for the CDR3: TGTGCCAGCATTCCCAGGGCTAGCGGGGCAGGCACCGGGGAGCTGTTTTTT.

The chain uses TRBV11-1 and TRBJ2-1; weak D call: TRBD2 (6 bases). This CDR3 is 14 amino acids long. Trimming shortened V by 5 bases and J by 6 bases, and 14 bases separated the two germline ends. Germline assignment: CDR1 SGHAT and CDR2 FQDESV (reference sequence). The CDR3 DNA reads as TGTGCCAGCAGCCCCTACGGGGAGGTCAATGAGCAGTTCTTC. Protein: CASSPYGEVNEQFF.

The J gene is TRBJ2-1, the V gene TRBV9; 7 bases match TRBD2. Germline values: CDR1 SGDLS, CDR2 YYNGEE. The CDR3 loop spans 16 amino acids. V gave up 4 bases and J gave up 8 bases; unmatched junction bases: 15. This CDR3 is CASSSSVAGAIHEQFF. CDR3 nucleotides: TGTGCCAGCAGCTCGAGTGTGGCGGGAGCAATCCATGAGCAGTTCTTC.

The chain has TRBV4-1 and TRBJ2-2; TRBD1 aligns across 9 bases. The length of the CDR3 is 17 residues. V dropped 4 bases and J dropped 4; count of bases not matched to a gene: 10. From germline, CDR1 is MGHRA and CDR2 YSYEKL. CDR3 bases: TGCGCCAGCAGCCCTAATACCAGGACAGGGGTCACCGGGGAGCTGTTTTTT. Translating it yields CASSPNTRTGVTGELFF.

The chain links TRBV11-2 to TRBJ2-3; TRBD2 aligns across 9 bases. The CDR3 runs to 14 residues. Germline V gene sequence: CDR1 SGHAT, CDR2 FQNNGV. V lost 3 bases, J lost 4 bases, and 2 bases stayed unmatched. DNA for the CDR3: TGTGCCAGCAGCTTGAGCGGGAGGCCAGATACGCAGTATTTT. Translation gives CASSLSGRPDTQYF.

The chain couples TRBV7-6 to TRBJ1-1; 10 bases fit TRBD1. The CDR3 is 12 amino acids. Germline V gene sequence: CDR1 SGHVS, CDR2 FNYEAQ. After removal of 11 bases from V and 5 bases from J, the junction contained 5 bases not matched to a gene. CDR3 DNA sequence: TGTGCCCCGGACAGGGGGTCTACTGAAGCTTTCTTT. This codes for CAPDRGSTEAFF.

The J gene is TRBJ1-2, the V gene TRBV6-6; D call uncertain. Germline V gene lookup returns CDR1 MNHNY and CDR2 SVGAGI (reference sequence). This CDR3 has 15 amino acids. V was cut by 2 bases and J by 2 bases, with 12 bases left in between. DNA of the CDR3: TGTGCCAGCAGTTACGACGGCTTAGCGAACTATGGCTACACCTTC. Amino acids: CASSYDGLANYGYTF.

This chain links TRBV6-5 with TRBJ2-7; 14 nucleotides agree with TRBD2. The germline V gene has CDR1 MNHEY and CDR2 SVGAGI. This CDR3 contains 15 residues. J lost 2 bases, V lost 6 bases, and 3 bases had no gene match. In nucleotides, the CDR3 is TGTGCCAGCAGGGGACTAGCGGGAGCGGCCTACGAGCAGTACTTC. This translates into CASRGLAGAAYEQYF.

The chain couples TRBV7-9 to TRBJ1-1; 12 nucleotides agree with TRBD1. Germline trimming cut 3 bases from V and 4 bases from J; bases unmatched to any gene: 9. Germline values: CDR1 SEHNR, CDR2 FQNEAQ (reference sequence). CDR3 length: 17 residues. The CDR3 protein is CASSLGTGGLGSTEAFF. The CDR3 DNA reads TGTGCCAGCAGCTTGGGGACAGGGGGCCTGGGGTCCACTGAAGCTTTCTTT.

The chain has TRBV11-2 and TRBJ2-5; D is ambiguous. V shed 1 base and J shed 0 bases, with 6 bases lying between them. CDR3 size: 14 residues. Germline assignment: CDR1 SGHAT and CDR2 FQNNGV. The CDR3 sequence is CASSLGTDQETQYF. In nucleotides, the CDR3 is TGTGCCAGCAGCTTAGGAACAGACCAAGAGACCCAGTACTTC.

The rearrangement uses TRBV2 and TRBJ2-7; 14 bases align to TRBD2. CDR1 and CDR2 from the germline V gene are SNHLY and FYNNEI. Trimming removed 8 bases from V and 5 bases from J; junction bases left unmatched: 8. The CDR3 loop spans 15 amino acids. The CDR3 sequence is CASLGLAGDYDEQYF. The CDR3 bases are TGTGCCAGCCTGGGACTAGCGGGAGATTACGACGAGCAGTACTTC.

The chain couples TRBV10-2 to TRBJ2-1, with 11 bases matching TRBD1. The trim removed 8 bases at V and 2 bases at J, leaving 2 bases unmatched. CDR3 length equals 14 residues. Germline loops: CDR1 WSHSY, CDR2 SAAADI. The CDR3 protein is CASRDRGTYNEQFF. CDR3 coding DNA: TGCGCCAGCCGGGACAGGGGGACCTACAATGAGCAGTTCTTC.

The V and J genes are TRBV4-1 and TRBJ1-2, with TRBD1 identical over 8 bases. Germline loops: CDR1 MGHRA, CDR2 YSYEKL. Unmatched junction bases numbered 4, after V lost 4 bases and J lost 3 bases. The CDR3 totals 14 residues. This chain's CDR3 is CASSPGQGYYGYTF. The CDR3 DNA sequence: TGCGCCAGCAGCCCAGGACAGGGCTACTATGGCTACACCTTC.

The rearrangement links TRBV19 to TRBJ1-4; 8 nucleotides agree with TRBD1. V shed 7 bases and J 7 bases; nucleotides not matched to a gene: 8. Germline CDR1 and CDR2: LNHDA and SQIVND (reference sequence). The CDR3 covers 14 residues. The CDR3 DNA reads TGTGCCAGTAAAATAGGCAGGGGGCCTGAAAAACTGTTTTTT. It is translated as CASKIGRGPEKLFF.

J is TRBJ2-7 and V is TRBV5-1, with a weak D call TRBD1 (6 bases). The V gene's germline CDR1 is SGHRS and CDR2 YFSETQ. V was cut by 0 bases and J by 7 bases, with 11 bases left in between. The CDR3 runs 13 residues. Here the CDR3 DNA reads TGCGCCAGCAGCTTGGCCTGGGGGCGAGAGCAGTACTTC. Its protein is CASSLAWGREQYF.

The V gene is TRBV28, the J gene TRBJ2-7, with 8 positions matching TRBD1. The germline V gene encodes CDR1 MDHEN and CDR2 SYDVKM. The CDR3 is 13 residues long. V lost 6 bases, J lost 1 base, and 2 bases stayed unmatched. The CDR3: CASRTGGSYEQYF. In nucleotides, the CDR3 is TGTGCCAGCAGAACAGGGGGGTCCTACGAGCAGTACTTC.

The chain has TRBV27 and TRBJ1-2; 10 nucleotides align to TRBD1. Germline-derived CDR1 and CDR2 are MNHEY and SMNVEV (reference sequence). The CDR3 consists of 17 residues. V lost 5 bases to trimming and J lost 6 bases; unmatched junction nucleotides: 15. CDR3 amino acids: CASSPLLTGGHRDGYTF. The DNA of the CDR3 is TGTGCCAGCAGTCCCCTCTTGACAGGGGGCCACAGAGATGGCTACACCTTC.

V usage is TRBV29-1 and J usage is TRBJ2-1, with D possibly being TRBD1 (6 bases). V shed 7 bases and J shed 2 bases, with 9 bases lying between them. CDR3 length: 12 amino acids. Per germline, CDR1 SQVTM and CDR2 ANQGSEA. The CDR3 DNA follows: TGCAGCGGGGGGACAACCTACAATGAGCAGTTCTTC. Translation: CSGGTTYNEQFF.

Remarks on this clone: Because the CDR3's place on the DNA is in doubt, the DNA is left out and the CDR3 is given as listed by TCRdb. The genes are TRBV21-1 and TRBJ2-4; the table's D call TRBD1 went unverified against the DNA. TRBV21-1 is listed as a pseudogene. The CDR3 comprises 11 residues, both ends counted. This chain's CDR3 is CASSILAIQYF.

The chain uses TRBV28 and TRBJ2-5; 9 bases fit TRBD2. The CDR3 consists of 14 residues. Germline V gene lookup returns CDR1 MDHEN and CDR2 SYDVKM. Unmatched junction bases numbered 7, after V lost 4 bases and J lost 7 bases. The DNA for the CDR3 is TGTGCCAGCAGTTCCTTAGCGGGAGAAGGGACCCAGTACTTC. It is translated as CASSSLAGEGTQYF.

The CDR3 here is CASSKDTLNTEAFF. The CDR3 coding sequence is TGTGCCAGTAGCAAGGACACCTTGAACACTGAAGCTTTCTTT. The rearrangement joins TRBV19 to TRBJ1-1; tentatively, D is TRBD1 (5 bases). The CDR3 totals 14 residues. The V and J ends lost 6 bases and 0 bases respectively, with 11 bases between them. Germline CDR1 is LNHDA and CDR2 is SQIVND (reference sequence).